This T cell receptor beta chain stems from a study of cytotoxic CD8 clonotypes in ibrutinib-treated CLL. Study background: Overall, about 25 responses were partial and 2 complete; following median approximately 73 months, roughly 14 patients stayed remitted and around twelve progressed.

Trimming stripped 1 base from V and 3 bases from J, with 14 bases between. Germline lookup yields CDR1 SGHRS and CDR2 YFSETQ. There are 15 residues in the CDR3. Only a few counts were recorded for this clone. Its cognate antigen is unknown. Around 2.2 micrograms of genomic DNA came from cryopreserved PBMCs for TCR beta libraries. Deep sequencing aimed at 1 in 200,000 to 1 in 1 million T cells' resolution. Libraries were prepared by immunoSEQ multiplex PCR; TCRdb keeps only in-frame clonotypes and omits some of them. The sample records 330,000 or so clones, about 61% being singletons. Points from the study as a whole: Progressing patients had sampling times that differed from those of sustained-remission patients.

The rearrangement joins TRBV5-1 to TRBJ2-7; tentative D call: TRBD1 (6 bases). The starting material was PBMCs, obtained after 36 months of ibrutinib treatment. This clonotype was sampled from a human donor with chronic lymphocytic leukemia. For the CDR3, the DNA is TGCGCCAGCAGCTTGTGGGGGCCTGACAACTACGAGCAGTACTTC. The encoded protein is CASSLWGPDNYEQYF. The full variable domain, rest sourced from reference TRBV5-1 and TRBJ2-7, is KAGVTQTPRYLIKTRGQQVTLSCSPISGHRSVSWYQQTPGQGLQFLFEYFSETQRNKGNFPGRFSGRQFSNSRSEMNVSTLELGDSALYLCASSLWGPDNYEQYFGPGTRLTVT.